One sample yielded the 3 T cell receptor beta chains listed below, sequenced in a study of blood T cell repertoires in COVID-19. Repertoires were generated with immunoSEQ multiplex PCR, while TCRdb's copy carries only in-frame clones and drops some. The sample has a few hundred thousand clones; almost 90% are singletons. Sample: PBMCs or T cells enriched from blood (not recorded which). The source of these receptors is a woman aged 25 to 39 who had been exposed to COVID-19.

This clone was recorded only once. The chain links TRBV28 to TRBJ1-2; D is possibly TRBD1 (5 bases). Germline loops: CDR1 MDHEN, CDR2 SYDVKM. The germline V and J ends were trimmed by 6 bases and 4 bases, with 12 bases remaining between them. The CDR3 loop spans 13 amino acids. The CDR3 DNA follows: TGTGCCAGCAGAGGGGCGGCCTTCTATGGCTACACCTTC. Translating gives CASRGAAFYGYTF.

V is TRBV5-1 and J is TRBJ1-3; possibly TRBD1 for D (6 bases). The length of the CDR3 is 18 residues. The germline CDR1 and CDR2 sequences are SGHRS and YFSETQ. Deletions cut 0 bases from V and 0 bases from J, with 16 bases between. The CDR3 DNA is TGCGCCAGCAGCTTGGAGGGCCTACAGGGCTACTCTGGAAACACCATATATTTT. It codes for CASSLEGLQGYSGNTIYF.

V and J are TRBV6-1 and TRBJ2-1; 7 bases align to TRBD2. V shed 0 bases, J shed 2 bases, and the junction held 4 bases outside the gene matches. Germline V gene sequence: CDR1 MNHNS, CDR2 SASEGT. This CDR3 is 16 amino acids long. The DNA of the CDR3 is TGTGCCAGCAGTGAAGCGGGGCTAGCGGCCTACAATGAGCAGTTCTTC. Amino acids: CASSEAGLAAYNEQFF.